This is a list of T cell receptor beta chains from one sample in a study of beta chain features in type 1 diabetes. The protocol was immunoSEQ multiplex PCR, while the TCRdb copy is restricted to in-frame clones and leaves out a portion. Here the sample spans roughly 240,000 clones, around 14% being singletons. Sequencing used naive CD4+ T cells from blood. The receptors were gathered from a middle-aged woman in good health. Both conserved end residues are part of each CDR3. The D gene is left open where the match is weak. The size field is filled for only some rows; it gives once, few, many or a size class.

cdr3_aa,cdr3_nt,j_call,clone_size,d_call,v_call
CASGGSYNEQFF,TGTGCCAGTGGCGGCTCCTACAATGAGCAGTTCTTC,TRBJ2-1,.,.,TRBV2
CASSPGQGTGELFF,TGCGCCAGCAGCCCAGGACAGGGCACCGGGGAGCTGTTTTTT,TRBJ2-2,few,TRBD1,TRBV5-1
CASTPGSYQPQHF,TGTGCCAGTACCCCAGGGTCGTACCAGCCCCAGCATTTT,TRBJ1-5,.,.,TRBV19
CASSTGPGQVSNQPQHF,TGTGCCAGCAGCACCGGCCCGGGACAGGTGAGCAATCAGCCCCAGCATTTT,TRBJ1-5,few,TRBD1,TRBV5-4
CASRPLDRDSPLHF,TGTGCCAGCAGACCGTTGGACAGGGATTCACCCCTCCACTTT,TRBJ1-6,.,TRBD1,TRBV6-6
CASSPGASYTEAFF,TGTGCCAGCTCACCAGGGGCTTCGTACACTGAAGCTTTCTTT,TRBJ1-1,.,.,TRBV18
CASSSPGQGTDTQYF,TGTGCCAGCAGTTCCCCGGGACAGGGTACAGATACGCAGTATTTT,TRBJ2-3,.,TRBD1,TRBV6-6
CASSVTGPYEQYF,TGTGCCAGTAGTGTGACAGGCCCCTACGAGCAGTACTTC,TRBJ2-7,.,.,TRBV19
CASSLGDGRHQPQHF,TGCGCCAGCAGCTTGGGGGACGGGAGGCATCAGCCCCAGCATTTT,TRBJ1-5,.,.,TRBV5-1
CASRYKETQYF,TGTGCCAGCAGATATAAAGAGACCCAGTACTTC,TRBJ2-5,.,.,TRBV5-8
CASSLGQTSEAFF,TGTGCCAGCAGCCTCGGACAGACTTCTGAAGCTTTCTTT,TRBJ1-1,.,.,TRBV7-9
CSVLIGRGNYGYTF,TGCAGCGTACTAATCGGACGGGGAAACTATGGCTACACCTTC,TRBJ1-2,few,.,TRBV29-1
CASSADRGQQPQHF,TGTGCCAGCAGCGCAGACAGGGGGCAACAGCCCCAGCATTTT,TRBJ1-5,.,TRBD1,TRBV2
CASSFLPGQGYGGDTQYF,TGCGCCAGCAGCTTCCTCCCGGGACAGGGTTACGGTGGAGATACGCAGTATTTT,TRBJ2-3,few,TRBD1,TRBV5-1
CASSEAGGGAFF,TGCGCCAGCAGTGAGGCAGGCGGAGGAGCTTTCTTT,TRBJ1-1,.,.,TRBV10-1
CASSPPTDRSSYEQYF,TGTGCCAGCAGCCCACCCACGGACAGGAGCTCCTACGAGCAGTACTTC,TRBJ2-7,few,TRBD1,TRBV5-4
CASSPGGLAGINEQFF,TGTGCCAGCAGCCCCGGAGGGCTAGCGGGGATCAATGAGCAGTTCTTC,TRBJ2-1,.,TRBD2,TRBV5-4
CASSPHTGVGELFF,TGTGCCAGTAGTCCCCATACAGGGGTCGGGGAGCTGTTTTTT,TRBJ2-2,few,TRBD1,TRBV19
CASSPGGSFYNEQFF,TGTGCCAGCAGTCCCGGCGGGAGTTTCTACAATGAGCAGTTCTTC,TRBJ2-1,few,TRBD2,TRBV5-4
CSVERPRGMAEAFF,TGCAGCGTTGAACGTCCCAGGGGGATGGCTGAAGCTTTCTTT,TRBJ1-1,few,TRBD1,TRBV29-1
CASSLGARSYNEQFF,TGTGCCAGCAGCTTGGGGGCGAGATCCTACAATGAGCAGTTCTTC,TRBJ2-1,.,.,TRBV5-4
CAISVGASGYTF,TGTGCCATCAGTGTGGGGGCGAGTGGCTACACCTTC,TRBJ1-2,.,.,TRBV10-3
CASSIFRGGDLFF,TGTGCCAGTAGTATCTTCCGAGGGGGCGACCTGTTTTTT,TRBJ1-4,.,TRBD1,TRBV19
CASSFINQPQHF,TGTGCCAGCAGCTTCATCAATCAGCCCCAGCATTTT,TRBJ1-5,few,.,TRBV7-9
CASRAGNQETQYF,TGTGCCAGCAGAGCGGGCAACCAAGAGACCCAGTACTTC,TRBJ2-5,few,.,TRBV7-2
CAISERGSGGSADTQYF,TGTGCCATCAGTGAGAGAGGGAGCGGGGGGTCCGCAGATACGCAGTATTTT,TRBJ2-3,many,TRBD2,TRBV10-3
CASSLALQGGYHEQYF,TGTGCCAGCAGCTTAGCCTTGCAGGGAGGTTACCACGAGCAGTACTTC,TRBJ2-7,few,.,TRBV7-9
CAIRNRGTVGYGYTF,TGTGCCATCAGAAACAGGGGAACGGTGGGCTATGGCTACACCTTC,TRBJ1-2,few,TRBD1,TRBV10-3
CASSWGTGGTEAFF,TGTGCCAGCAGCTGGGGGACAGGGGGCACTGAAGCTTTCTTT,TRBJ1-1,.,TRBD1,TRBV5-5
CASSEWADSAYEQYF,TGTGCCAGTAGTGAATGGGCGGACAGTGCCTACGAGCAGTACTTC,TRBJ2-7,.,.,TRBV25-1
CASSPLEAGGWETQYF,TGTGCCAGCAGCCCCCTAGAAGCGGGGGGTTGGGAGACCCAGTACTTC,TRBJ2-5,few,TRBD2,TRBV27
CASTRYFCKAYEQYF,.,TRBJ2-7,few,.,TRBV21-1
CASSLVSRTSGGNEQFF,TGCGCCAGCAGCTTGGTTTCCAGGACTAGCGGGGGCAATGAGCAGTTCTTC,TRBJ2-1,.,TRBD2,TRBV5-1
CASSPMTGWNEQFF,TGTGCCAGCAGCCCCATGACAGGGTGGAATGAGCAGTTCTTC,TRBJ2-1,few,TRBD1,TRBV14
CASSLDPTDYNEQFF,TGTGCCAGCAGCTTGGACCCGACAGACTACAATGAGCAGTTCTTC,TRBJ2-1,.,.,TRBV5-5
CAARLAGGTDTQYF,TGTGCTGCGCGACTAGCGGGGGGGACAGATACGCAGTATTTT,TRBJ2-3,.,TRBD2,TRBV6-5
CASSLAGGRYEQYF,TGCGCCAGCAGCTTGGCTGGGGGCCGCTACGAGCAGTACTTC,TRBJ2-7,few,.,TRBV5-1
CASSLAPTGGTDTQYF,TGTGCCAGCAGCTTAGCCCCGACAGGGGGGACAGATACGCAGTATTTT,TRBJ2-3,few,TRBD1,TRBV7-2
CASRAGGYGYTF,TGTGCCAGCAGAGCCGGAGGCTATGGCTACACCTTC,TRBJ1-2,few,.,TRBV7-9
CASSDNRGTRTYEQYF,TGTGCCAGCTCAGACAACAGGGGGACGCGTACCTACGAGCAGTACTTC,TRBJ2-7,few,TRBD1,TRBV18
CASSMRGPGANVLTF,TGTGCCAGTAGTATGCGGGGGCCTGGGGCCAACGTCCTGACTTTC,TRBJ2-6,.,.,TRBV19
CASSRDSQETQYF,TGTGCCAGCAGCCGGGACAGTCAAGAGACCCAGTACTTC,TRBJ2-5,.,TRBD1,TRBV5-4
CASSLRDSVIYEQYF,TGCGCCAGCAGCTTGCGGGACAGTGTGATTTACGAGCAGTACTTC,TRBJ2-7,.,TRBD1,TRBV5-1
CALKGPGPGANVLTF,TGTGCCCTAAAAGGGCCAGGGCCCGGGGCCAACGTCCTGACTTTC,TRBJ2-6,few,.,TRBV2
CASSLERQGTPNQPQHF,TGTGCCAGCAGCTTAGAACGGCAGGGAACCCCCAATCAGCCCCAGCATTTT,TRBJ1-5,.,.,TRBV7-9
CAISEYTGTTEAFF,TGTGCCATCAGTGAATACACAGGGACCACTGAAGCTTTCTTT,TRBJ1-1,few,.,TRBV10-3